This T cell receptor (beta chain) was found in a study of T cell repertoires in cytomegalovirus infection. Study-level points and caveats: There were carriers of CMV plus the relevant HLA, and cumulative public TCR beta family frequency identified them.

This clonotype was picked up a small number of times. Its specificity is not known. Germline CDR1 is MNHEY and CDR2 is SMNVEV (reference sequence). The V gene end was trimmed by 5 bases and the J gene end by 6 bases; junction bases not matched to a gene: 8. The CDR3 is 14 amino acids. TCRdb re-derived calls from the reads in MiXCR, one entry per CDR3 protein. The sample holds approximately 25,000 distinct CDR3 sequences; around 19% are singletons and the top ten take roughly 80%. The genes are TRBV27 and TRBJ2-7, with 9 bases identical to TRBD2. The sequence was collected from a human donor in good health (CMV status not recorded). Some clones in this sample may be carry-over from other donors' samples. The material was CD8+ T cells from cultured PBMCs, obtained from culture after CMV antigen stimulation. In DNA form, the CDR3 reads TGTGCCAGCAGTCTCCGGCGGGAGGGCCCCGAGCAGTACTTC. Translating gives CASSLRREGPEQYF.